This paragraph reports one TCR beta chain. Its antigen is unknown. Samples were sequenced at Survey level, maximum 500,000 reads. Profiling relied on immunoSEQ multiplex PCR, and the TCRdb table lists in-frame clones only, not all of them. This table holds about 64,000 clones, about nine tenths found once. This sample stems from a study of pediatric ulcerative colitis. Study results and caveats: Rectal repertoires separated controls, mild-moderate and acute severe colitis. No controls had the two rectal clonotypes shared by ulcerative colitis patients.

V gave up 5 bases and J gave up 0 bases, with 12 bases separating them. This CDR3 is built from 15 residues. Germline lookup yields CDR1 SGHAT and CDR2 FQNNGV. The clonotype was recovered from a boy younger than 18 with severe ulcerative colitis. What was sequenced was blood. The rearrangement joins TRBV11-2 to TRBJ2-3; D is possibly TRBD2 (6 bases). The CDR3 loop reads CASSASVSSTDTQYF. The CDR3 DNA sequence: TGTGCCAGCAGCGCTAGCGTTTCTAGCACAGATACGCAGTATTTT.